The sequence of this T cell receptor beta chain was determined in a study of shared clonotypes between healthy human individuals. Study overall: Aged between 18 and 49, the donors were two women and a few men.

The CDR3 runs to 16 residues. Trimming cost V 3 bases and J 0 bases, with 12 bases left between them. Looked up from germline, CDR1 is SEHNR and CDR2 is FQNEAQ (reference sequence). Sequencing used immunoSEQ multiplex PCR; TCRdb keeps in-frame clones, though not all of them. The sample records around 530,000 clones, around three quarters being singletons. This clone was found many times. V is TRBV7-9 and J is TRBJ2-1, with D possibly matching TRBD2 (5 bases). The sequence derives from a woman aged 40-49 years in good health. Some clones in this sample may be carry-over from other donors' samples. Sequences were obtained from PBMCs. The CDR3 protein is CASSLSLASSYNEQFF. CDR3 coding DNA: TGTGCCAGCAGCTTGAGCCTAGCCAGCTCCTACAATGAGCAGTTCTTC. The full variable domain, with the rest looked up from reference TRBV7-9 and TRBJ2-1, is DTGVSQNPRHKITKRGQNVTFRCDPISEHNRLYWYRQTLGQGPEFLTYFQNEAQLEKSRLLSDRFSAERPKGSFSTLEIQRTEQGDSAMYLCASSLSLASSYNEQFFGPGTRLTVL.